The 23 T cell receptor beta chains in this list originate from one sample, sequenced in a study of shared clonotypes between healthy human individuals. Assay: immunoSEQ multiplex PCR; the TCRdb copy retains only in-frame clones and omits some. The sample yields approximately 2,000,000 clones, 85% to 95% seen once. The sample was naive CD4+ T cells from PBMCs. Subset in this sample: CD45RA+ positively selected. The source of these receptors is a man younger than 35 in good health. Some clones in this sample may be carry-over from other donors' samples.

V gene TRBV11-2 combines with J gene TRBJ2-1; D ambiguous. CDR1 is SGHAT and CDR2 is FQNNGV in the germline V gene. This CDR3 has 13 residues. V dropped 0 bases and J dropped 4 bases, with 4 bases sitting between them. CDR3 DNA sequence: TGTGCCAGCAGCTTAGACAAATACAATGAGCAGTTCTTC. It is translated as CASSLDKYNEQFF.

The chain carries TRBV10-1 and TRBJ2-1; 11 bases agree with TRBD2. This CDR3 is built from 15 residues. CDR1 is WNHNN and CDR2 is SYGVQD in the germline V gene (reference sequence). With V trimmed by 3 bases and J by 7 bases, 5 bases remained unmatched. The DNA for the CDR3 is TGCGCCAGCAGTGATCTAGCGGGAGGTAAGAATGAGCAGTTCTTC. This sequence encodes CASSDLAGGKNEQFF.

The CDR3 region has the DNA TGTGCCAGCGCAGGGGAGAGGTACGAGCAGTACTTC. Its protein is CASAGERYEQYF. The rearrangement uses TRBV28 and TRBJ2-7; D might be TRBD1 (6 bases). V was cut by 8 bases and J by 4 bases, with 12 bases left in between. Germline V gene lookup returns CDR1 MDHEN and CDR2 SYDVKM. The CDR3 runs to 12 residues.

This rearrangement joins TRBV4-2 to TRBJ1-5; D remains unclear. This CDR3 spans 14 amino acids. V was cut by 1 base and J by 1 base, with 5 bases left in between. CDR1 is LGHNA, CDR2 YNFKEQ, per germline. The CDR3 bases are TGTGCCAGCAGCCAAGGTGAGAGCAATCAGCCCCAGCATTTT. Its protein is CASSQGESNQPQHF.

This clone showed up just a few times. At the DNA level, this CDR3 is encoded by other sequences in the same sample as well. This rearrangement joins TRBV27 to TRBJ1-1; D gene unclear. Germline V lookup: CDR1 MNHEY, CDR2 SMNVEV (reference sequence). V was shortened by 2 bases and J by 5 bases, with 6 bases between the two germline ends. CDR3 length: 12 residues. The CDR3 nucleotides are TGTGCCAGCAGTTTACGGGGAACTGAAGCTTTCTTT. Its translation: CASSLRGTEAFF.

The chain combines TRBV19 with TRBJ2-5; D could derive from TRBD1 or TRBD2 (5 bases each). Trimming took off 1 base at V and 5 bases at J, with 17 bases between the two ends. Germline V gene data show CDR1 as LNHDA and CDR2 as SQIVND (reference sequence). The CDR3 extends over 16 amino acids. The CDR3 DNA reads as TGTGCCAGTAGTATAGGCCTGGGGACCGGAGTCGAGACCCAGTACTTC. This sequence encodes CASSIGLGTGVETQYF.

The chain carries TRBV29-1 and TRBJ2-7; 14 bases map to TRBD2. Trimming cost V 4 bases and J 7 bases; bases outside gene matches: 6. The germline V gene encodes CDR1 SQVTM and CDR2 ANQGSEA. The CDR3 runs to 14 residues. CDR3 loop: CSVGGLAGVGEQYF. The CDR3 DNA is TGCAGCGTTGGGGGACTAGCGGGAGTGGGTGAGCAGTACTTC.

Regarding this clone: This sample also contains other DNA sequences that code for the same CDR3. This rearrangement joins TRBV5-1 to TRBJ2-5; D gene ambiguous. The V end lost 0 bases, the J end lost 2 bases, and 5 bases lay between the germline ends. CDR3 size: 13 residues. Germline V gives CDR1 SGHRS, CDR2 YFSETQ. The CDR3: CASSLGPQETQYF. For the CDR3, the DNA is TGCGCCAGCAGCTTGGGACCACAAGAGACCCAGTACTTC. Using reference TRBV5-1 and TRBJ2-5 for the parts outside the CDR3, the full variable domain is KAGVTQTPRYLIKTRGQQVTLSCSPISGHRSVSWYQQTPGQGLQFLFEYFSETQRNKGNFPGRFSGRQFSNSRSEMNVSTLELGDSALYLCASSLGPQETQYFGPGTRLLVL.

J is TRBJ1-2 and V is TRBV7-9; D ambiguous. V shed 4 bases and J shed 6 bases, with 0 bases lying between them. Germline lookup yields CDR1 SEHNR and CDR2 FQNEAQ (reference sequence). There are 9 residues in the CDR3. CDR3: CASSYGYTF. Written as DNA, the CDR3 is TGTGCCAGCAGCTATGGCTACACCTTC. Complete variable domain (other parts from reference TRBV7-9 and TRBJ1-2): DTGVSQNPRHKITKRGQNVTFRCDPISEHNRLYWYRQTLGQGPEFLTYFQNEAQLEKSRLLSDRFSAERPKGSFSTLEIQRTEQGDSAMYLCASSYGYTFGSGTRLTVV.

V and J are TRBV5-1 and TRBJ1-2; the match to TRBD1 covers 7 bases. Looked up from germline, CDR1 is SGHRS and CDR2 is YFSETQ. This CDR3 has 14 residues. The trim removed 4 bases at V and 4 bases at J, leaving 7 bases unmatched. In DNA, the CDR3 is TGCGCCAGCAGCCGGGGACAGCCGATCTATGGCTACACCTTC. Protein sequence: CASSRGQPIYGYTF. Combining the CDR3 with reference TRBV5-1 and TRBJ1-2 gives the whole variable domain KAGVTQTPRYLIKTRGQQVTLSCSPISGHRSVSWYQQTPGQGLQFLFEYFSETQRNKGNFPGRFSGRQFSNSRSEMNVSTLELGDSALYLCASSRGQPIYGYTFGSGTRLTVV.

The chain's CDR3 is CASRMDSFIVDTEAFF. The DNA of the CDR3 is TGTGCCAGCCGTATGGATAGTTTTATAGTGGACACTGAAGCTTTCTTT. The chain joins TRBV2 to TRBJ1-1; no clear D gene. V was clipped by 8 bases and J by 3 bases, with 22 bases between them. The CDR3 length is 16 residues. CDR1 and CDR2 from the germline V gene are SNHLY and FYNNEI.

The chain links TRBV28 to TRBJ2-1; either TRBD1 or TRBD2 may supply D (8 bases each). From germline, CDR1 is MDHEN and CDR2 SYDVKM. This CDR3 region has 13 residues. The CDR3 region is CAAGGQAPYEQFF. The CDR3 DNA reads as TGTGCGGCGGGGGGACAGGCCCCCTATGAGCAGTTCTTC.

The chain links TRBV5-4 to TRBJ2-2; a weak D match, TRBD2 (5 bases). Germline V gene sequence: CDR1 SGHNT, CDR2 YYREEE (reference sequence). Deletions cut 0 bases from V and 1 base from J, with 10 bases between. This CDR3 has 16 amino acids. CDR3 sequence (DNA): TGTGCCAGCAGCTTGGAAGTAGCGAGGAACACCGGGGAGCTGTTTTTT. Amino acids: CASSLEVARNTGELFF.

This sequence joins TRBV6-6 and TRBJ2-7, with D perhaps matching TRBD2 (6 bases). CDR1 and CDR2 (germline): MNHNY, SVGAGI (reference sequence). V shed 6 bases and J shed 3 bases, with 12 bases lying between them. The CDR3 has 13 amino acids. The CDR3 DNA reads as TGTGCCAGCAGAAACGGGGGAAGCTACGAGCAGTACTTC. Its translation is CASRNGGSYEQYF.

The V call is TRBV15, the J call TRBJ2-3; maybe TRBD2 (6 bases). CDR3 length: 17 residues. V lost 1 base and J lost 0, with 14 bases in between. Germline values: CDR1 LNHNV, CDR2 YYDKDF (reference sequence). CDR3 sequence reads: CATSRAVLATSTDTQYF. The CDR3, as DNA: TGTGCCACCAGCAGAGCCGTCCTAGCGACTAGCACAGATACGCAGTATTTT.

The chain has TRBV30 and TRBJ2-5, with a weak D call TRBD2 (5 bases). The CDR3 contains 13 residues. Germline-derived CDR1 and CDR2 are GTSNPN and SVGIG (reference sequence). V gave up 1 base and J gave up 3 bases, with 9 bases separating them. The CDR3 DNA reads as TGTGCCTGGAGTGCCCTAGCCGAAGAGACCCAGTACTTC. This codes for CAWSALAEETQYF.

The gene calls are TRBV6-1 and TRBJ2-1; 11 nucleotides line up with TRBD2. Trimming cost V 4 bases and J 1 base; bases outside gene matches: 6. The germline V gene encodes CDR1 MNHNS and CDR2 SASEGT. This CDR3 comprises 17 residues. The CDR3 protein is CASSVTSGRGSYNEQFF. CDR3 coding DNA: TGTGCCAGCAGTGTAACTAGCGGGAGAGGGTCCTACAATGAGCAGTTCTTC.

This rearrangement joins TRBV5-6 to TRBJ2-1; D uncertain. Germline CDR1 SGHDT, CDR2 YYEEEE. Trimming took 3 bases from V and 6 from J, leaving 4 bases between them. This CDR3 comprises 11 residues. CDR3 in amino acids: CASSSLNEQFF. In DNA form, the CDR3 reads TGTGCCAGCAGCTCCCTCAATGAGCAGTTCTTC. The full variable domain, in which reference TRBV5-6 and TRBJ2-1 provide the parts outside the CDR3, is DAGVTQSPTHLIKTRGQQVTLRCSPKSGHDTVSWYQQALGQGPQFIFQYYEEEERQRGNFPDRFSGHQFPNYSSELNVNALLLGDSALYLCASSSLNEQFFGPGTRLTVL.

This clone has more than one count but fewer than ten. V is TRBV7-2 and J is TRBJ1-1; possibly TRBD1 for D (6 bases). The germline CDR1 and CDR2 sequences are SGHTA and FQGNSA. The CDR3 is 13 residues long. Trimming pared 5 bases from V and 4 bases from J, leaving 11 bases between. The CDR3 bases are TGTGCCAGCAGCACGCACAGGGCCACTGAAGCTTTCTTT. Protein sequence: CASSTHRATEAFF.

To note about this clone: The same CDR3 also results from other DNA sequences found in this sample. The CDR3 region is CASSQVGGTGELFF. For the CDR3, the DNA is TGTGCCAGCAGCCAAGTAGGGGGCACCGGGGAGCTGTTTTTT. The rearrangement joins TRBV14 to TRBJ2-2; TRBD1 is a possible D gene (6 bases). CDR1 SGHDN and CDR2 FVKESK come from the germline V gene. The CDR3 loop spans 14 amino acids. Between the trimmed V and J ends, which lost 1 base and 4 bases, there was a span of 7 bases.

As concerns this clone: This sample also contains other DNA sequences that code for the same CDR3. The V gene is TRBV20-1, the J gene TRBJ2-7; D gene unclear. This CDR3 has 10 amino acids. Germline-derived CDR1 and CDR2 are DFQATT and SNEGSKA (reference sequence). The ends were cut back, 4 bases at V and 4 bases at J, with 5 bases in the middle. Here the CDR3 DNA reads TGCAGTGCTACCCCTTACGAGCAGTACTTC. The encoded protein is CSATPYEQYF.

V usage is TRBV4-2 and J usage is TRBJ2-5; 10 bases are shared with TRBD2. Germline V gene data show CDR1 as LGHNA and CDR2 as YNFKEQ. With V trimmed by 3 bases and J by 3 bases, 7 bases remained unmatched. CDR3 length equals 16 residues. The CDR3 nucleotides are TGTGCCAGCAGCCAGCCTAGCGGGAGTTGGGAAGAGACCCAGTACTTC. Residues: CASSQPSGSWEETQYF.

The CDR3 DNA reads TGTGCCAGCTCACCGGCGACATTAACCTACGAGCAGTACTTC. This encodes CASSPATLTYEQYF. The gene calls are TRBV18 and TRBJ2-7, with unresolved D. The V and J ends lost 3 bases and 2 bases respectively, with 11 bases between them. CDR1 is KGHSH, CDR2 LQKENI, per germline. CDR3 length equals 14 residues.